This T cell receptor beta chain came from a study of blood T cells in healthy people across ages (dated by TCRdb to about 2015). At the level of the whole study: In model experiments, template switching captured about one uniquely barcoded TCR beta cDNA molecule for every two T cells. Using the same blood draw, the study looked at two additional independent replicas of 1 million unique cDNA reads for two donors, one aged 18 to 30 and the other aged 80 or older. To avoid experimental bias, donors of different ages were randomly spread across the sequencing lanes. Four age groups were formed from the donors: young (average approximately 17 years), middle-aged (around 41), aged (roughly 56) and long-lived (82). The study measured age-related changes in TCR beta repertoire diversity using deep sequencing normalized with unique cDNA molecular identifiers.

Details on this clonotype: Its antigen is not yet known. Per-nucleotide qualities are absent, and no much larger clonotype sits a single base away.

The research as a whole found: Estimates of total diversity from one million sequenced T cells were regarded as lower bounds and underestimates. Compared with the aged group, more naive CD4+ T cells, fewer expanded clones and increased TCR diversity were shown by the long-lived group, suggesting age selection. As age increased, observed TCR beta diversity per million T cells dropped in a roughly linear way, and a significant reduction was already evident by age approximately 40. Because donor CMV infection status was unknown, age-related changes in expanded clonotypes were potentially confounded. Conclusive comparison of naive and antigen-experienced compartments was prevented by the profiling of bulk unsorted PBMCs. There was a strong correlation between observed TCR beta diversity and the percentage of naive T cells measured by flow cytometry.

Library preparation used 5' RACE. Sequencing was performed on an Illumina HiSeq 2500. A second about 7 to 11 cycle PCR used a sample-barcoded 5' primer and a J-beta primer mix. Each TCR beta cDNA molecule received a unique molecular identifier from a template-switch 5' adaptor carrying 12 random nucleotides. Each sample yielded at least 2.5 million CDR3-containing paired-end reads. The Mint cDNA synthesis kit, primed by a TRBC-specific oligonucleotide, was used to synthesize first-strand cDNA from all RNA. Following uracil-DNA glycosylase treatment, all cDNA underwent a first 18-cycle PCR with the universal primers M1SS and BC2_uni_R. From the authors' description of their analysis: For normalization, 1 million high-quality reads were randomly selected from each sample, with every read carrying a distinct molecular identifier. Reads sharing molecular identifiers were discarded rather than binned into consensus sequences. MiTCR, set to a Q25 quality threshold and the strictest error-elimination algorithm, was used for CDR3 identification, clonotype clustering and error correction. A nonparametric unseen species model using Euler transformation provided a lower-bound estimate of total TCR beta diversity. In TCRdb, the public reads were trimmed at Q25 with fastp and aligned with MiXCR, with productive beta chains retained. Identical CDR3 protein sequences are pooled into one entry, listed with their most common genes and DNA. In this record, the V and J calls reflect TCRdb's handling and not the investigators' own analysis. In this sample the table shows approximately 670,000 distinct CDR3 sequences, about 43% of which occur a single time. Jointly, the top ten make up about 32% of the sample.

Donors were about 36 systemically healthy Caucasian individuals from Russia aged about 6 to 100 years. Around 10 milliliters of peripheral blood were drawn from each donor into EDTA-treated Vacutainer tubes. PBMCs were isolated by Ficoll-Paque density-gradient centrifugation, with at least 7 million obtained per sample. Total RNA was extracted from PBMCs with Trizol reagent, with at least 5 micrograms obtained per sample. Naive CD45RAhigh/CD27high T cell percentages were measured by flow cytometry on a PBMC aliquot from every donor. Reading the germline V gene gives CDR1 SNHLY and CDR2 FYNNEI. V has 2 bases trimmed and J has 11 bases trimmed; junction bases matching no gene number 12. The cysteine opens and the phenylalanine closes a CDR3 of 15 amino acids. Here the CDR3 DNA is all that survives: 45 bases in frame from base 1.

The chain was built from TRBV2 and TRBJ2-5, with 9 bases matching TRBD1. The sequence came from an older man in good health. The sample comprised blood. Here is the DNA: TGTGCCAGCAGTGAAACCGGACAGGGGCTCGGGGAGCAGTACTTC. This gives the protein CASSETGQGLGEQYF. The entire variable domain, with the stretches around the CDR3 drawn from the reference TRBV2 and TRBJ2-5 proteins, is EPEVTQTPSHQVTQMGQEVILRCVPISNHLYFYWYRQILGQKVEFLVSFYNNEISEKSEIFDDQFSVERPDGSNFTLKIRSTKLEDSAMYFCASSETGQGLGEQYFGPGTRLLVL.